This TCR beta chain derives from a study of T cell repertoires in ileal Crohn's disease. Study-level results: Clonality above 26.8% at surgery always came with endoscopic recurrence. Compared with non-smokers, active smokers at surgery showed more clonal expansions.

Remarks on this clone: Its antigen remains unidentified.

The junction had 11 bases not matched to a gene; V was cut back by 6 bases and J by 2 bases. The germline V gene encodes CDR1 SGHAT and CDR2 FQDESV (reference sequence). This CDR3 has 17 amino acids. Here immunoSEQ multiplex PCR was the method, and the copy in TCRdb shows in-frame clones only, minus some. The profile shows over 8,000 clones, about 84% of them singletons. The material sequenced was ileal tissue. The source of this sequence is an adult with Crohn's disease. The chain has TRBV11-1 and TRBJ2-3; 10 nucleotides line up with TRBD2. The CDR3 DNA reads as TGTGCCAGCAGACTCCTGACTAGCGGGTCTTTCACAGATACGCAGTATTTT. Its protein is CASRLLTSGSFTDTQYF. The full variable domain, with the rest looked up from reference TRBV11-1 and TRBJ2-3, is EAEVAQSPRYKITEKSQAVAFWCDPISGHATLYWYRQILGQGPELLVQFQDESVVDDSQLPKDRFSAERLKGVDSTLKIQPAELGDSAMYLCASRLLTSGSFTDTQYFGPGTRLTVL.